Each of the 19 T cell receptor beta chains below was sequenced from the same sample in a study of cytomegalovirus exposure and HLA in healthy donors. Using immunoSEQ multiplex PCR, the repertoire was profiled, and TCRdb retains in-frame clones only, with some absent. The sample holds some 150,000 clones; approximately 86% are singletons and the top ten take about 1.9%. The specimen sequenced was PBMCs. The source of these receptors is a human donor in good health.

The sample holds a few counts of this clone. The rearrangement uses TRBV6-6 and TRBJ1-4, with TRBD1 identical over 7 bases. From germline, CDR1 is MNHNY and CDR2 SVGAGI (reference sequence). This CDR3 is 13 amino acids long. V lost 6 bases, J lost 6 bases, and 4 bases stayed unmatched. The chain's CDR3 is CASRDRLDEKLFF. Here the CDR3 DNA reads TGTGCCAGCAGGGACAGGTTGGATGAAAAACTGTTTTTT.

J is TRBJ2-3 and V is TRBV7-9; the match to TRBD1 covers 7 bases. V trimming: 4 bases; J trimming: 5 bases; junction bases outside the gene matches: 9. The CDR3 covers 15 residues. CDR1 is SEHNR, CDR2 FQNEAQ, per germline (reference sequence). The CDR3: CASSYLQGRGDTQYF. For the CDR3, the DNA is TGTGCCAGCAGCTACCTACAGGGGCGCGGAGATACGCAGTATTTT.

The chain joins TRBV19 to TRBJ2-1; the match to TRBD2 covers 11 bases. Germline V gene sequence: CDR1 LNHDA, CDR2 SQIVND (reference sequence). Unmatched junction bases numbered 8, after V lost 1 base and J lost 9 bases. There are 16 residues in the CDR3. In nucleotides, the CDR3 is TGTGCCAGTAGTATAGTTTTAGCGGGGGGGATGAGTGAGCAGTTCTTC. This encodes CASSIVLAGGMSEQFF.

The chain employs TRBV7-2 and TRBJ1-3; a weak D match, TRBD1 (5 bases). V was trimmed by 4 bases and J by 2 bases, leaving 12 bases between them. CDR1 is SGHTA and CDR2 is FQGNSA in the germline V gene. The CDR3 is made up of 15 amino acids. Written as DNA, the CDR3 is TGTGCCAGCAGCTCGTTCGGGGGAACTGGAAACACCATATATTTT. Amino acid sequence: CASSSFGGTGNTIYF. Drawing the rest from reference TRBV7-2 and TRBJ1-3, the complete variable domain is GAGVSQSPSNKVTEKGKDVELRCDPISGHTALYWYRQSLGQGLEFLIYFQGNSAPDKSGLPSDRFSAERTGGSVSTLTIQRTQQEDSAVYLCASSSFGGTGNTIYFGEGSWLTVV.

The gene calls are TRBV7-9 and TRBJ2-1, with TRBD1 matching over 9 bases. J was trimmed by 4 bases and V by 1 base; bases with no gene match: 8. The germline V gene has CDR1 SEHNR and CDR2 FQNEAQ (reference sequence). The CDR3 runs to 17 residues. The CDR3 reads CASSLGVTGGGYNEQFF. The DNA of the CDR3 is TGTGCCAGCAGCTTAGGGGTGACAGGGGGGGGTTACAATGAGCAGTTCTTC. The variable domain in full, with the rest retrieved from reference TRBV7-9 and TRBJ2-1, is DTGVSQNPRHKITKRGQNVTFRCDPISEHNRLYWYRQTLGQGPEFLTYFQNEAQLEKSRLLSDRFSAERPKGSFSTLEIQRTEQGDSAMYLCASSLGVTGGGYNEQFFGPGTRLTVL.

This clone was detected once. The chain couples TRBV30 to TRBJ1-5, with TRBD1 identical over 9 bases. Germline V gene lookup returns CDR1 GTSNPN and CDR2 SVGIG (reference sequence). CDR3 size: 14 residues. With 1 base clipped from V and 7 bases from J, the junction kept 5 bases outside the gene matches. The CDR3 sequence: CAWSADRGSQPQHF. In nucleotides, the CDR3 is TGTGCCTGGAGTGCGGACAGGGGCAGCCAGCCCCAGCATTTT. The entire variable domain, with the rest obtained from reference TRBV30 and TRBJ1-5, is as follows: SQTIHQWPATLVQPVGSPLSLECTVEGTSNPNLYWYRQAAGRGLQLLFYSVGIGQISSEVPQNLSASRPQDRQFILSSKKLLLSDSGFYLCAWSADRGSQPQHFGDGTRLSIL.

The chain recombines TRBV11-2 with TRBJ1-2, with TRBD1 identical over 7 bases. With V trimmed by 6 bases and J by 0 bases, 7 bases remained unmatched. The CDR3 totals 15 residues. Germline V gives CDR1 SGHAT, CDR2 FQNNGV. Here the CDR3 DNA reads TGTGCCAGCAGAGAACAGGGGTGGACTAACTATGGCTACACCTTC. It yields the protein CASREQGWTNYGYTF. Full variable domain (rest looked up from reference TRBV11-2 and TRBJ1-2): EAGVAQSPRYKIIEKRQSVAFWCNPISGHATLYWYQQILGQGPKLLIQFQNNGVVDDSQLPKDRFSAERLKGVDSTLKIQPAKLEDSAVYLCASREQGWTNYGYTFGSGTRLTVV.

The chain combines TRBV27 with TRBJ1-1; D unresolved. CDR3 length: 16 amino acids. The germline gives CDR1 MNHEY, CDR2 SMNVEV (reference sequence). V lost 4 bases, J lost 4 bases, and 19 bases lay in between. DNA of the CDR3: TGTGCCAGCAGTTACGGGAATCCATCGCGGGTCACTGAAGCTTTCTTT. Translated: CASSYGNPSRVTEAFF.

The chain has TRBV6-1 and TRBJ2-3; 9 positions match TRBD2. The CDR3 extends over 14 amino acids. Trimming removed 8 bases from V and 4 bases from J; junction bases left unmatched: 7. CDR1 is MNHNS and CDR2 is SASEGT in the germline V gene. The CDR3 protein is CASEERGASDTQYF. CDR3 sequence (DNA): TGTGCCAGCGAGGAGCGGGGGGCCTCAGATACGCAGTATTTT.

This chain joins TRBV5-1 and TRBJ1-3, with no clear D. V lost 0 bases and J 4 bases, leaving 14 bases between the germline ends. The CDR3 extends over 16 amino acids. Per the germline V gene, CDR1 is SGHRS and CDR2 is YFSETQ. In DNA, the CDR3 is TGCGCCAGCAGCTTGGGCAACCGGGTAGCGGGAAACACCATATATTTT. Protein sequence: CASSLGNRVAGNTIYF.

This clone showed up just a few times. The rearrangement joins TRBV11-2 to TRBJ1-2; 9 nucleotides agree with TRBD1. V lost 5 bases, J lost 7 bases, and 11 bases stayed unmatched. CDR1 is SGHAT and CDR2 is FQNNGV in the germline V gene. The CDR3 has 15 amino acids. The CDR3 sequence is CASSPLRDRDRGYTF. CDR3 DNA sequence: TGTGCCAGCAGCCCGCTCAGGGACAGGGATCGTGGCTACACCTTC.

CDR3 DNA: TGTGCCAGCAGTGAGAGGCTAGCGGGAGAGCAGTTCTTC. Its translation: CASSERLAGEQFF. The J gene is TRBJ2-1, the V gene TRBV6-1; 9 bases are a match to TRBD2. The junction had 4 bases not matched to a gene; V was cut back by 3 bases and J by 10 bases. The germline CDR1 and CDR2 sequences are MNHNS and SASEGT. This CDR3 is built from 13 residues.

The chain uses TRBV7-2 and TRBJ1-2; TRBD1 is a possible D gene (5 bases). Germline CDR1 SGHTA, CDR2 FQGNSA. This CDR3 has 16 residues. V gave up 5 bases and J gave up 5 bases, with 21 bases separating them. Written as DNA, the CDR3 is TGTGCCAGCAGCCTCTACGGGACTAACCTCGATTATGGCTACACCTTC. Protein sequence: CASSLYGTNLDYGYTF.

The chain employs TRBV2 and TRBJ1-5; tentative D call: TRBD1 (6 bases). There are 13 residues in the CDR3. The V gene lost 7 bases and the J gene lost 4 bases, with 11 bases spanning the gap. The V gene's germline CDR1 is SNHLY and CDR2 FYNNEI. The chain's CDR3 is CASKDRTNQPQHF. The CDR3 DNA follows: TGTGCCAGCAAGGACAGAACTAATCAGCCCCAGCATTTT.

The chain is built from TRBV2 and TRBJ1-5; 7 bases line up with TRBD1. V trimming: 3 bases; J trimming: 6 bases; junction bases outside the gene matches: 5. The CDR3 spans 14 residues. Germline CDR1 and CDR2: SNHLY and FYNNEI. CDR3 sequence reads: CASSEQGGGQPQHF. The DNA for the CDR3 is TGTGCCAGCAGTGAGCAGGGGGGCGGTCAGCCCCAGCATTTT.

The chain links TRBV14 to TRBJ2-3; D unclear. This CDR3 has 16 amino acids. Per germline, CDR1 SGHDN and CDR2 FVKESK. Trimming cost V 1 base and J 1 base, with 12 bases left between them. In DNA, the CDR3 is TGTGCCAGCAGCCAAGGCGTTGACTGGCGCACAGATACGCAGTATTTT. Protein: CASSQGVDWRTDTQYF.

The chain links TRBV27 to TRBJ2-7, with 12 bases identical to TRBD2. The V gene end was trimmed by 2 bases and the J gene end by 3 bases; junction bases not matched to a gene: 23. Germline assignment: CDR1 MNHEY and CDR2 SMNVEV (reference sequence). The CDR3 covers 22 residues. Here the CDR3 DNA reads TGTGCCAGCAGTTTACGCGCGACAGGAAGACCGGGACTAGCGGGTGAGGGCTACGAGCAGTACTTC. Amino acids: CASSLRATGRPGLAGEGYEQYF.

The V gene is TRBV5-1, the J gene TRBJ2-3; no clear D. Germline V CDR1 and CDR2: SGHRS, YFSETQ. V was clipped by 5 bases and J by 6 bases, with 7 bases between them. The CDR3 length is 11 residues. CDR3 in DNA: TGCGCCAGCAGTTATTTGGATACGCAGTATTTT. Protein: CASSYLDTQYF. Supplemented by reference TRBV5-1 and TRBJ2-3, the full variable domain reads KAGVTQTPRYLIKTRGQQVTLSCSPISGHRSVSWYQQTPGQGLQFLFEYFSETQRNKGNFPGRFSGRQFSNSRSEMNVSTLELGDSALYLCASSYLDTQYFGPGTRLTVL.

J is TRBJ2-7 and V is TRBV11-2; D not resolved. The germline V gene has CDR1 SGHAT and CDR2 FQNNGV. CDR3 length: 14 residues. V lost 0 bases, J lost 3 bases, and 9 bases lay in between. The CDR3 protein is CASSLDPQNYEQYF. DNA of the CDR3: TGTGCCAGCAGCTTAGATCCACAGAACTACGAGCAGTACTTC.